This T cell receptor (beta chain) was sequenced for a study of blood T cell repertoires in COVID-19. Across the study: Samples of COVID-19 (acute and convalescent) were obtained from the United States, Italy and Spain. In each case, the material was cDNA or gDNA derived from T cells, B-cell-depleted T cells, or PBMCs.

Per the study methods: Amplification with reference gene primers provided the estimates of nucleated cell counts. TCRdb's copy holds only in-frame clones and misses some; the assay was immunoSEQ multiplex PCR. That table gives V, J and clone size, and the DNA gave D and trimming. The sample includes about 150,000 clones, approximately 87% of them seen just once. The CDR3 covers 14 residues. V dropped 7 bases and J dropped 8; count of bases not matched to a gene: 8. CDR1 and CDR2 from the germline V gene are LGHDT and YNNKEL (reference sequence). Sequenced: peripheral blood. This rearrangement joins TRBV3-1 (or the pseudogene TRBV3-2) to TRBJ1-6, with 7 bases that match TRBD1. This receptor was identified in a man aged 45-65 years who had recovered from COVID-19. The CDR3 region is CASKQRDSDSPLHF. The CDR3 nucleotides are TGTGCCAGCAAACAAAGGGACAGCGATTCACCCCTCCACTTT.